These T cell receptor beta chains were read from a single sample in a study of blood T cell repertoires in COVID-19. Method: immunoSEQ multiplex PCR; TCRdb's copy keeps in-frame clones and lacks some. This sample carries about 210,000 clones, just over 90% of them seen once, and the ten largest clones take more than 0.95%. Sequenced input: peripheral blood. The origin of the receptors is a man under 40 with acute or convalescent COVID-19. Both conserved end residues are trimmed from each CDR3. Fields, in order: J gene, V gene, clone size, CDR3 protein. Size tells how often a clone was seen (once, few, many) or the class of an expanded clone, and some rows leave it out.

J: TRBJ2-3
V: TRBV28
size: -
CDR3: ASSPRGLGTDTQY

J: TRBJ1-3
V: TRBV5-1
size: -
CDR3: ASSFGQAGGHRSGNTIY

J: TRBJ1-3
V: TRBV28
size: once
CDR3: ASSTNRLSGNTIY

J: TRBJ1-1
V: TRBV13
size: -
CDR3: ASSLWTGGPEAF

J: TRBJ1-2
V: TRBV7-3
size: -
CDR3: ASSFPPRDYGYT

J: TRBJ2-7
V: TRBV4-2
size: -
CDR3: ASTQSGASGRFHNEQY

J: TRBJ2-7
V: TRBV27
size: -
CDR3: ASSLLGAEQY

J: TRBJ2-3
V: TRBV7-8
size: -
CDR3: ASSSVGLGAGTDTQY

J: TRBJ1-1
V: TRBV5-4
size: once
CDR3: ASSLTGFNTEAF

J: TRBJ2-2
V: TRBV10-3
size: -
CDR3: AIRDRNTGELF

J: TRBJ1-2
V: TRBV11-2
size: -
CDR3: ASSLGPGINYGYT

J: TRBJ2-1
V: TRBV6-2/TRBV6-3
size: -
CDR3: ASSYKPSSGGASYNEQF

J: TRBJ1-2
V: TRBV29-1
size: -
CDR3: SAPGANYGYT

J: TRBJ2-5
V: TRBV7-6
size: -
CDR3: ASSPPPPSGVYQETQY

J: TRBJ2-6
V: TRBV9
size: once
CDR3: ASSVSTGVYSGANVLT

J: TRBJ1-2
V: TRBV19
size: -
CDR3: ASSNPGTYAYGYT

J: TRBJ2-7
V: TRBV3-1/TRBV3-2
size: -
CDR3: ASSFPGTREQY

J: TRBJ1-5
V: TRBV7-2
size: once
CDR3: ASSEYNQPQH

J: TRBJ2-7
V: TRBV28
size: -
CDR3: ASSRTGEHYEQY

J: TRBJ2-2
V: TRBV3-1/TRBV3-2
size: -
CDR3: ASSRRSGGKTGELF

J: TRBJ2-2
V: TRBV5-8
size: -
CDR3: ASSLWLAGPANTGELF

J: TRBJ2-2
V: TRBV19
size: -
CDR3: ASSIWLAGNTGELF

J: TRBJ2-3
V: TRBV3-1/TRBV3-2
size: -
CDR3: ASSQPPDTQY

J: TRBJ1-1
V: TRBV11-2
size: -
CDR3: ASRLQGWDRGNTEAF

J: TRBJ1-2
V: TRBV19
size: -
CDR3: ASLRDRAHGYT

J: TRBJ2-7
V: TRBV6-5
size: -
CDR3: ASSYSIGPYEQY

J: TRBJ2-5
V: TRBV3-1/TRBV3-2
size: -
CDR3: ASSQRTGEGETQY

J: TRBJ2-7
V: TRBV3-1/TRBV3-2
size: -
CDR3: ASGQGVSYEQY

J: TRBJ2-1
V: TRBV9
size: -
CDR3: ASSGDRVPPEF

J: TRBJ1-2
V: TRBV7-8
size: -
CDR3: ASSARHSYYGYT

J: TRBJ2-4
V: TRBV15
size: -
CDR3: ATSNSLASGRALSKNIQY

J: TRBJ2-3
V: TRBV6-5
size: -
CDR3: ASGPDKGVEQY

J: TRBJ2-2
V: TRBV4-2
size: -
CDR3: ASSQGNRENTGELF

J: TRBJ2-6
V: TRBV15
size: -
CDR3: ATSKGGYGANVLT

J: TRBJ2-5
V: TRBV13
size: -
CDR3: ASSLRLAGGQETQY

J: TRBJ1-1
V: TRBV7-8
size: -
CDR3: ASTLGGMNTEAF

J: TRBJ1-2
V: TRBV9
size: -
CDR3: ASSVSGGGLDYGYT

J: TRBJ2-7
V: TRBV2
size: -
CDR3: ASSELSESKQY

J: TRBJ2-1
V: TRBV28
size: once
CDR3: ASIRDRVRNEQF

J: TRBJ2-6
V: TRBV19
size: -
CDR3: ASHEAGQAWANVLT

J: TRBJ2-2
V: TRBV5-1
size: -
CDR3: ASSFGTNSGELF

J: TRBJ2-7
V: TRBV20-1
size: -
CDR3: SAPRSYEQY

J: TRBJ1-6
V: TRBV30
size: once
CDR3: AWSTGQAYNSPLH

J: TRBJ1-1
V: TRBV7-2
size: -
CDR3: ASRQGQGAHRNTEAF

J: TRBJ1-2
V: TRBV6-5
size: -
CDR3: ASSQTRGVNYGYT

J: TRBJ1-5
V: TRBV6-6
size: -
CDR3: ASSYLGGLNQPQH

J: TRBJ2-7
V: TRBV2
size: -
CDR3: ASSEGSSLSYEQY

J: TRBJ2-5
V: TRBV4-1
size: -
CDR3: ASSQAEQGQETQY

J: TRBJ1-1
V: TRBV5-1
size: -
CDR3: ASSFIPTETNTEAF

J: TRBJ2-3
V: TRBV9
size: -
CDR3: ASSPGVAGGLADTQY

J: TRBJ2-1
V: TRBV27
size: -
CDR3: ASSTGTSEF

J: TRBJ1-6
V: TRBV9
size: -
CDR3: ASSVGPTGYSPLH

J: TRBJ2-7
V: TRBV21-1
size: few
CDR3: ASNHRVPYEQY

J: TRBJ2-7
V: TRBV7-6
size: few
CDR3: ASSLGPGLPYEQY

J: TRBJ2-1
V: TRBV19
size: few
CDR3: ASSRDFNSYNEQF

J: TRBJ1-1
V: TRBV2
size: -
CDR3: ATSRTGAEAF

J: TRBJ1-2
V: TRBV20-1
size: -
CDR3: SAKGQGII